Each of the 26 T cell receptor beta chains below was sequenced from the same sample in a study of T-cell memory formation after mild COVID-19 (dated by TCRdb to about 2021). Library preparation used 5' RACE. Sequencer: Illumina NovaSeq 6000. The public reads were quality trimmed at Q25 with fastp and then assembled into clones with MiXCR by TCRdb, keeping productive beta chains. Rows merge per CDR3 protein into single entries with the most common DNA and genes. Counted in this sample were hundreds of thousands of distinct CDR3 sequences; approximately 15% of them appeared once. About 7.5% of the sample goes to the ten largest clones. The sequenced sample consisted of PBMCs or a T cell subset sorted from them (not recorded which). The receptors come from an adult woman who had mild COVID-19 (a few samples of this study predate the infection). The sample titles of this study are shuffled in the database, so cell type and time point are left out; the donor was told from shared clones.

The rearrangement uses TRBV13 and TRBJ2-3; D perhaps matches TRBD1 (6 bases). V was trimmed by 3 bases and J by 4 bases, leaving 14 bases between them. The germline gives CDR1 PRHDT, CDR2 FYEKMQ (reference sequence). The CDR3 is 15 residues long. This CDR3 reads CASSFSPSGADTQYF. The CDR3 nucleotides read TGTGCCAGCAGCTTTAGTCCCTCAGGGGCAGATACGCAGTATTTT.

The chain employs TRBV5-5 and TRBJ1-1; possibly TRBD1 for D (6 bases). Looked up from germline, CDR1 is SGHKS and CDR2 is YYEKEE (reference sequence). V was trimmed by 1 base and J by 1 base, leaving 11 bases between them. The CDR3 is 15 residues long. The CDR3 loop is CASSLSWGPNTEAFF. The CDR3, as DNA: TGTGCCAGCAGCTTGTCTTGGGGGCCGAACACTGAAGCTTTCTTT.

This chain connects TRBV6-1 to TRBJ2-7; 8 bases align to TRBD1. CDR3 length: 14 residues. The V gene's germline CDR1 is MNHNS and CDR2 SASEGT. V was clipped by 6 bases and J by 7 bases; unmatched bases: 11. CDR3 in DNA: TGTGCCAGCAGGGCGCGATATGGGGACAGGGAGCAGTACTTC. Its translation is CASRARYGDREQYF.

This clonotype was seen a handful of times. The chain couples TRBV20-1 to TRBJ1-4, with 9 positions matching TRBD1. The CDR3 spans 14 residues. V was clipped by 5 bases and J by 6 bases; unmatched bases: 7. Looked up from germline, CDR1 is DFQATT and CDR2 is SNEGSKA (reference sequence). CDR3: CSASRTGADEKLFF. For the CDR3, the DNA is TGCAGTGCTTCCCGGACAGGGGCCGATGAAAAACTGTTTTTT.

This clonotype was counted a few times. The chain combines TRBV6-2 or TRBV6-3 with TRBJ1-5, with D possibly TRBD1 on 5 matching bases. Trimming took off 4 bases at V and 2 bases at J, with 15 bases between the two ends. The CDR3 consists of 16 residues. Germline CDR1 is MNHEY and CDR2 is SVGEGT. The CDR3 DNA reads TGTGCCAGCAGTTCTCCGGGGGGAGGGGGCAATCAGCCCCAGCATTTT. It codes for CASSSPGGGGNQPQHF.

The genes are TRBV7-9 and TRBJ2-7; 11 positions match TRBD2. The V gene's germline CDR1 is SEHNR and CDR2 FQNEAQ (reference sequence). The length of the CDR3 is 15 residues. The V gene end was trimmed by 5 bases and the J gene end by 0 bases; junction bases not matched to a gene: 3. CDR3 in amino acids: CASSGLAGGSYEQYF. The CDR3, as DNA: TGTGCCAGCAGCGGACTAGCGGGCGGCTCCTACGAGCAGTACTTC.

This clonotype was observed at least ten times. The V and J genes are TRBV7-3 and TRBJ2-7; D is undetermined. The germline V gene encodes CDR1 SGHTA and CDR2 FQGTGA. The germline V and J ends were trimmed by 0 bases and 5 bases, with 8 bases remaining between them. The CDR3 is 13 amino acids. CDR3 sequence reads: CASSLTHGHEQYF. The DNA for the CDR3 is TGTGCCAGCAGCTTAACGCACGGCCACGAGCAGTACTTC.

V and J are TRBV18 and TRBJ1-4; 12 nucleotides line up with TRBD1. The germline V gene encodes CDR1 KGHSH and CDR2 LQKENI. The CDR3 runs to 16 residues. V was pared by 1 base and J by 8 bases, with 5 bases of the junction left unmatched. CDR3: CASSPQAGQGAEKLFF. Written as DNA, the CDR3 is TGTGCCAGCTCACCACAGGCGGGACAGGGGGCAGAAAAACTGTTTTTT.

This chain uses TRBV27 with TRBJ2-7; a possible D gene is TRBD2 (5 bases). Germline V gene data show CDR1 as MNHEY and CDR2 as SMNVEV (reference sequence). Trimming removed 5 bases from V and 3 bases from J, with 14 bases in between. The length of the CDR3 is 14 residues. CDR3 region: CASSRPDSYYEQYF. For the CDR3, the DNA is TGTGCCAGCAGTCGCCCGGACTCTTACTACGAGCAGTACTTC.

The V and J genes are TRBV25-1 and TRBJ2-2, with a tentative D call TRBD2 (5 bases). The germline V gene has CDR1 MGHDK and CDR2 SYGVNS. This CDR3 is 14 amino acids long. The ends were cut back, 8 bases at V and 2 bases at J, with 12 bases in the middle. The CDR3 DNA reads TGTGCCAGCCAGGACGGACTCAACACCGGGGAGCTGTTTTTT. As protein: CASQDGLNTGELFF.

In its sample, this clonotype was seen many times. This chain links TRBV10-3 with TRBJ2-4; D is tentatively TRBD1 or TRBD2 (6 bases each). CDR3 length equals 16 residues. V dropped 5 bases and J dropped 0 bases, with 14 bases sitting between them. CDR1 and CDR2 (germline): ENHRY, SYGVKD. In DNA, the CDR3 is TGTGCCATCAGTCCGACGGGGGCTCTAGCCAAAAACATTCAGTACTTC. It specifies CAISPTGALAKNIQYF.

This clonotype was detected only a few times. The rearrangement joins TRBV12-3 or TRBV12-4 to TRBJ2-7; no firm D call. The ends were cut back, 6 bases at V and 5 bases at J, with 17 bases in the middle. The CDR3 covers 14 residues. CDR3 residues: CASRSHGRANEQYF. The CDR3, as DNA: TGTGCCAGCAGATCACATGGTAGGGCTAACGAGCAGTACTTC.

This chain joins TRBV4-1 and TRBJ2-6; no firm D call. V lost 3 bases and J 2 bases, leaving 11 bases between the germline ends. This CDR3 contains 16 residues. Germline CDR1 and CDR2: MGHRA and YSYEKL. CDR3: CASSHEKVTGANVLTF. The CDR3 DNA is TGCGCCAGCAGCCATGAGAAGGTTACTGGGGCCAACGTCCTGACTTTC.

This clonotype was observed a handful of times. The chain links TRBV10-3 to TRBJ2-1; 9 bases match TRBD2. V was pared by 4 bases and J by 9 bases, with 7 bases of the junction left unmatched. Germline CDR1 and CDR2: ENHRY and SYGVKD. The CDR3 covers 14 residues. The CDR3 loop is CAISGAGGIPEQFF. The CDR3 nucleotides read TGTGCCATCAGTGGGGCGGGGGGGATCCCTGAGCAGTTCTTC.

The sample holds many counts of this clonotype. The J gene is TRBJ1-2, the V gene TRBV10-3, with D perhaps TRBD1 (6 bases). The V and J ends lost 8 bases and 2 bases respectively, with 15 bases between them. Per the germline V gene, CDR1 is ENHRY and CDR2 is SYGVKD. The CDR3 has 14 amino acids. CDR3 sequence (DNA): TGTGCCATCCGGCCCGACAGGACGAACTATGGCTACACCTTC. Translation gives CAIRPDRTNYGYTF.

This chain connects TRBV3-1 to TRBJ2-2, with TRBD2 matching 9 bases. J was trimmed by 5 bases and V by 4 bases; bases with no gene match: 8. The germline V gene encodes CDR1 LGHDT and CDR2 YNNKEL (reference sequence). CDR3 size: 16 residues. The CDR3 DNA sequence: TGTGCCAGCAGCCCCCTGGCGGGGGGGGTTACCGGGGAGCTGTTTTTT. Translated: CASSPLAGGVTGELFF.

This clonotype was detected only a few times. The chain couples TRBV20-1 to TRBJ2-2; D call uncertain. CDR1 is DFQATT, CDR2 SNEGSKA, per germline (reference sequence). The CDR3 contains 13 residues. V lost 0 bases and J lost 6, with 8 bases in between. CDR3 residues: CSARDPTAGELFF. The CDR3 DNA reads as TGCAGTGCTAGAGACCCTACCGCCGGGGAGCTGTTTTTT.

This clonotype was seen only a few times. The V call is TRBV13, the J call TRBJ2-5; D not resolved. Germline V lookup: CDR1 PRHDT, CDR2 FYEKMQ (reference sequence). Trimming removed 1 base from V and 3 bases from J, with 6 bases in between. The CDR3 loop spans 13 amino acids. The chain's CDR3 is CASSLERKETQYF. Written as DNA, the CDR3 is TGTGCCAGCAGCTTAGAGAGAAAAGAGACCCAGTACTTC.

This clonotype has a count of ten or more. The gene calls are TRBV5-1 and TRBJ1-1, with D possibly matching TRBD1 (6 bases). Trimming took 3 bases from V and 2 from J, leaving 8 bases between them. Germline V gene data show CDR1 as SGHRS and CDR2 as YFSETQ. The CDR3 consists of 13 residues. The CDR3 loop is CASSYRANTEAFF. In nucleotides, the CDR3 is TGCGCCAGCAGCTACAGGGCCAACACTGAAGCTTTCTTT.

This clonotype was counted a few times. The rearrangement joins TRBV4-2 to TRBJ2-3; 11 nucleotides match TRBD2. The V segment lost 3 bases and the J segment 2 bases; nucleotides outside the gene matches: 7. This CDR3 region has 17 residues. The germline gives CDR1 LGHNA, CDR2 YNFKEQ. The CDR3: CASSQLGTSGFTDTQYF. In nucleotides, the CDR3 is TGTGCCAGCAGCCAGTTGGGGACTAGCGGATTCACAGATACGCAGTATTTT.

The chain employs TRBV5-1 and TRBJ2-7; D call uncertain. Germline CDR1 reads SGHRS; CDR2 reads YFSETQ. Trimming left V 0 bases short and J 0 bases short, with 7 bases between. The CDR3 runs to 14 residues. This CDR3 reads CASSLEFRSYEQYF. For the CDR3, the DNA is TGCGCCAGCAGCTTGGAGTTTCGCTCCTACGAGCAGTACTTC.

The chain is built from TRBV5-6 and TRBJ2-1; 9 nucleotides agree with TRBD2. The germline V gene encodes CDR1 SGHDT and CDR2 YYEEEE. There are 16 residues in the CDR3. V was clipped by 4 bases and J by 4 bases; unmatched bases: 9. The CDR3 DNA is TGTGCCAGCAGCCTACGTAGCGGGGGAGGATACAATGAGCAGTTCTTC. Translated: CASSLRSGGGYNEQFF. The variable domain in full, completed from reference TRBV5-6 and TRBJ2-1, reads DAGVTQSPTHLIKTRGQQVTLRCSPKSGHDTVSWYQQALGQGPQFIFQYYEEEERQRGNFPDRFSGHQFPNYSSELNVNALLLGDSALYLCASSLRSGGGYNEQFFGPGTRLTVL.

The table lists this clonotype with a few counts. The V and J genes are TRBV14 and TRBJ2-1, with 9 bases matching TRBD1. Unmatched junction bases numbered 11, after V lost 4 bases and J lost 7 bases. This CDR3 comprises 16 residues. CDR1 and CDR2 (germline): SGHDN, FVKESK. This CDR3 is CASSPLGTGSNNEQFF. The DNA for the CDR3 is TGTGCCAGCAGCCCCCTCGGGACAGGGTCCAATAATGAGCAGTTCTTC.

The V gene is TRBV29-1, the J gene TRBJ2-7, with a tentative D call TRBD1 (7 bases). V was clipped by 8 bases and J by 5 bases, with 19 bases between them. The CDR3 is 13 residues long. CDR1 is SQVTM and CDR2 is ANQGSEA in the germline V gene. CDR3 sequence (DNA): TGCAGCTGGGGGGACAGCTCTCGGGACGAGCAGTACTTC. Translation: CSWGDSSRDEQYF.

This chain joins TRBV25-1 and TRBJ2-7; D gene ambiguous. Germline CDR1 reads MGHDK; CDR2 reads SYGVNS. V lost 4 bases and J 3 bases, leaving 13 bases between the germline ends. This CDR3 spans 14 amino acids. The CDR3 DNA follows: TGTGCCAGCAGTGGAGTGGGTGGCAGCTACGAGCAGTACTTC. It specifies CASSGVGGSYEQYF.

This clonotype was counted only a few times. The chain uses TRBV7-3 and TRBJ2-7; possible D gene TRBD2, 6 bases. V gave up 4 bases and J gave up 5 bases, with 12 bases separating them. Germline V CDR1 and CDR2: SGHTA, FQGTGA. The CDR3 is 13 amino acids. The CDR3 DNA reads TGTGCCAGCAGCTACGGAGGGGCCGACGAGCAGTACTTC. Its protein is CASSYGGADEQYF.